The T cell receptor (beta chain) described here comes from a study of a mutant IDH1 vaccine in newly diagnosed glioma. Worth noting for this clone: Antigen unknown.

CDR1 and CDR2 from the germline V gene are SEHNR and FQNEAQ (reference sequence). The V gene lost 3 bases and the J gene lost 3 bases, with 11 bases spanning the gap. The CDR3 is 14 residues long. Time point of the sample: week 35, safety follow-up. Doses of 300 ug of mutant IDH1 20-mer peptide were given with topical imiquimod. Libraries were prepared by immunoSEQ multiplex PCR; TCRdb keeps only in-frame clonotypes and omits some of them. The table has about 60,000 clones, 70% to 90% seen once. The V gene is TRBV7-9, the J gene TRBJ2-5, with D unresolved. The sequence was collected from a man aged 40-49 years with glioma. The material sequenced was PBMCs, taken from a glioma patient whose treatment included an IDH1 peptide vaccine. CDR3 in DNA: TGTGCCAGCAGCTTCTCGTACGGCGAAGAGACCCAGTACTTC. It encodes CASSFSYGEETQYF.